This TCR beta chain was captured by sequencing in a study of CD8 T cells in Susac syndrome. Worth noting for this clonotype: The antigen is not known.

An input of about 0.45 to 1 ug of RNA was subjected to reverse transcription using random hexamers. Each CDR3 protein is one row after TCRdb ran MiXCR on the immunoSEQ multiplex PCR reads. The table has approximately 190,000 distinct CDR3 sequences, more than 85% seen once. The CDR3 loop spans 16 amino acids. The germline V gene has CDR1 SGHDT and CDR2 YYEEEE. V was pared by 1 base and J by 8 bases, with 7 bases of the junction left unmatched. General study findings and limits: In total CD8+ repertoires, 15 to 20 Susac-specific public clones were found, and four to six in CD8+ TEMRA repertoires.

This chain connects TRBV5-6 to TRBJ2-1, with TRBD2 identical over 12 bases. The sequenced sample consisted of CD8+ T cells from PBMCs. The clonotype was recovered from a human donor with Susac syndrome. CDR3 in amino acids: CASSLFTSGRMYEQFF. CDR3 DNA sequence: TGTGCCAGCAGCTTGTTCACTAGCGGGAGGATGTATGAGCAGTTCTTC. Variable domain in full (rest from reference TRBV5-6 and TRBJ2-1): DAGVTQSPTHLIKTRGQQVTLRCSPKSGHDTVSWYQQALGQGPQFIFQYYEEEERQRGNFPDRFSGHQFPNYSSELNVNALLLGDSALYLCASSLFTSGRMYEQFFGPGTRLTVL.